This T cell receptor (beta chain) was sequenced during a study of cytomegalovirus exposure and HLA in healthy donors. Clones were read by immunoSEQ multiplex PCR, and TCRdb kept only the in-frame ones, dropping some. This sample has some 140,000 clones, with about 90% found just once. Germline-derived CDR1 and CDR2 are KGHSH and LQKENI. This CDR3 has 16 residues. V lost 3 bases to trimming and J lost 8 bases, with 20 bases between them. This clonotype was sampled from a man aged 18 to 35 in good health and CMV-seronegative. The gene calls are TRBV18 and TRBJ2-1, with D tentatively TRBD2 (8 bases). Sample: PBMCs. CDR3 loop: CASSPIGGTRGHEQFF. CDR3 DNA: TGTGCCAGCTCACCCATCGGCGGGACTAGGGGGCATGAGCAGTTCTTC.